One sample yielded the 31 T cell receptor beta chains listed below, sequenced in a study of Ad26.COV2.S vaccination and SARS-CoV-2 variants. Clones were read by immunoSEQ multiplex PCR, and TCRdb kept only the in-frame ones, dropping some. This table holds about 350,000 clones, about nine tenths found once. This sample's treatment: some 19 received Ad26.COV2.S at low or high dose, single or two shots; roughly 5 received placebo; per-sample allocation not given. Collection of samples fell on day 63 after the first vaccine or placebo injection. Sequenced here: peripheral blood, sampled in a trial of Ad26.COV2.S vaccine versus placebo. Source of these receptors: a person between 18 and 65 years old who received the Ad26.COV2.S COVID-19 vaccine or a placebo.

V is TRBV11-3 and J is TRBJ2-7; TRBD2 is a possible D gene (5 bases). The germline V gene encodes CDR1 SGHNT and CDR2 YENEEA. The germline V and J ends were trimmed by 5 bases and 9 bases, with 14 bases remaining between them. This CDR3 has 12 residues. The CDR3 bases are TGTGCCAGCAGCCTTGGACGGGGTTGGCAGTACTTC. It yields the protein CASSLGRGWQYF.

This chain uses TRBV18 with TRBJ1-2; D remains ambiguous. Germline lookup yields CDR1 KGHSH and CDR2 LQKENI. V lost 3 bases, J lost 2 bases, and 7 bases lay in between. The CDR3 consists of 13 residues. The CDR3 loop is CASSPIRNYGYTF. The DNA for the CDR3 is TGTGCCAGCTCACCTATTCGGAACTATGGCTACACCTTC.

The chain employs TRBV6-5 and TRBJ1-4, with 7 bases fitting TRBD1. Losses at the gene ends were 7 bases for V and 8 bases for J; bases not matched to a gene: 4. The germline gives CDR1 MNHEY, CDR2 SVGAGI. The CDR3 is made up of 12 amino acids. The CDR3 here is CASKTGEEKLFF. CDR3 nucleotide sequence: TGTGCCAGCAAAACAGGGGAGGAAAAACTGTTTTTT.

V usage is TRBV5-1 and J usage is TRBJ1-2; D remains unclear. The CDR3 length is 11 residues. Trimming took off 4 bases at V and 6 bases at J, with 7 bases between the two ends. Germline V gene lookup returns CDR1 SGHRS and CDR2 YFSETQ. The CDR3, as DNA: TGCGCCAGCAGCAACAGTGATGGCTACACCTTC. Its translation: CASSNSDGYTF.

V usage is TRBV27 and J usage is TRBJ2-3, with TRBD2 matching over 16 bases. This CDR3 has 17 residues. Germline V gene sequence: CDR1 MNHEY, CDR2 SMNVEV (reference sequence). The trim removed 5 bases at V and 5 bases at J, leaving 7 bases unmatched. CDR3 residues: CASSRGLAGGPRDTQYF. In nucleotides, the CDR3 is TGTGCCAGCAGTCGGGGACTAGCGGGAGGGCCGAGAGATACGCAGTATTTT.

J is TRBJ1-1 and V is TRBV10-1; TRBD1 matches at 9 bases. The CDR3 contains 16 residues. V was clipped by 8 bases and J by 6 bases; unmatched bases: 16. CDR1 and CDR2 from the germline V gene are WNHNN and SYGVQD (reference sequence). The CDR3 DNA reads TGCGCCAGCGGGTCGGGACAGGGAAAATTTGGTCCTGAAGCTTTCTTT. It encodes CASGSGQGKFGPEAFF.

This rearrangement joins TRBV13 to TRBJ2-7; TRBD1 is a possible D gene (5 bases). The CDR3 consists of 14 residues. Per germline, CDR1 PRHDT and CDR2 FYEKMQ (reference sequence). The V end lost 5 bases, the J end lost 0 bases, and 11 bases lay between the germline ends. The CDR3 DNA is TGTGCCAGCAGCGAGACAGCGAACTCCTACGAGCAGTACTTC. It codes for CASSETANSYEQYF.

This rearrangement joins TRBV21-1 to TRBJ1-2. TRBV21-1 is a pseudogene locus. This CDR3 has 14 residues. The CDR3: CASTELCRGAGYTF. The CDR3 nucleotides read TGTGCCAGCACCGAACTTTGTAGGGGGGCTGGCTACACCTTC.

This clone was seen once. The chain joins TRBV30 to TRBJ1-1; 7 nucleotides line up with TRBD1. CDR3 length: 17 amino acids. Germline V gene sequence: CDR1 GTSNPN, CDR2 SVGIG (reference sequence). J lost 4 bases, V lost 0 bases, and 14 bases had no gene match. The CDR3 DNA reads TGTGCCTGGAGTGTACGCCGGGGTCGAGGGGGCTTCACTGAAGCTTTCTTT. This sequence encodes CAWSVRRGRGGFTEAFF.

This clone appeared once. The chain combines TRBV4-1 with TRBJ1-6, with 12 bases lining up with TRBD1. Germline CDR1 MGHRA, CDR2 YSYEKL. This CDR3 is 18 amino acids long. V lost 4 bases, J lost 8 bases, and 12 bases stayed unmatched. The CDR3 DNA reads as TGCGCCAGCAGCCGGGACAGGGGGCGCACGCCATATTATTCACCCCTCCACTTT. Amino acids: CASSRDRGRTPYYSPLHF.

This clone was seen a few times. This chain links TRBV28 with TRBJ1-2, with D unclear. The CDR3 is 14 amino acids. Germline CDR1 MDHEN, CDR2 SYDVKM. V lost 3 bases and J lost 7, with 15 bases in between. The CDR3 DNA reads TGTGCCAGCAGTTTTTACCGGGCCCACTCTGGCTACACCTTC. Translation gives CASSFYRAHSGYTF.

The gene calls are TRBV6-5 and TRBJ1-1; D uncertain. The CDR3 extends over 16 amino acids. Per germline, CDR1 MNHEY and CDR2 SVGAGI. The ends were cut back, 0 bases at V and 1 base at J, with 12 bases in the middle. The chain's CDR3 is CASSYSPTERNTEAFF. In DNA form, the CDR3 reads TGTGCCAGCAGTTACTCCCCAACAGAACGGAACACTGAAGCTTTCTTT.

The chain links TRBV10-3 to TRBJ1-5; no clear D gene. CDR3 length: 15 amino acids. In germline, CDR1 is ENHRY, CDR2 SYGVKD. Deletions cut 2 bases from V and 0 bases from J, with 8 bases between. As DNA, the CDR3 is TGTGCCATCAGTGAGCAGATTTATAGCAATCAGCCCCAGCATTTT. Translating it yields CAISEQIYSNQPQHF.

This sequence joins TRBV2 and TRBJ1-3, with TRBD1 matching over 10 bases. The CDR3 loop spans 15 amino acids. Germline lookup yields CDR1 SNHLY and CDR2 FYNNEI. V shed 6 bases, J shed 5 bases, and the junction held 7 bases outside the gene matches. CDR3 in amino acids: CASRERTGGRNTIYF. The CDR3 DNA sequence: TGTGCCAGCAGGGAAAGGACAGGGGGGCGAAACACCATATATTTT.

This clone was seen a few times. The chain uses TRBV12-3 or TRBV12-4 and TRBJ2-1, with no clear D. Trimming cost V 2 bases and J 6 bases, with 8 bases left between them. There are 13 residues in the CDR3. The CDR3 reads CASSLLVSNEQFF. The CDR3 DNA follows: TGTGCCAGCAGTTTACTAGTGTCCAATGAGCAGTTCTTC.

The CDR3 DNA is TGTGCCAGCAGCTCCTACAGGGACTCCGGGGGGCCTAATGAAAAACTGTTTTTT. Translated: CASSSYRDSGGPNEKLFF. V is TRBV7-9 and J is TRBJ1-4; tentative D call: TRBD1 (6 bases). This CDR3 is built from 18 residues. The V end was cut by 4 bases, the J end by 3 bases, with 21 bases between. Germline V gene data show CDR1 as SEHNR and CDR2 as FQNEAQ (reference sequence). Looking up the rest from reference TRBV7-9 and TRBJ1-4 gives the full variable domain: DTGVSQNPRHKITKRGQNVTFRCDPISEHNRLYWYRQTLGQGPEFLTYFQNEAQLEKSRLLSDRFSAERPKGSFSTLEIQRTEQGDSAMYLCASSSYRDSGGPNEKLFFGSGTQLSVL.

The chain couples TRBV27 to TRBJ2-1; D tentatively reads TRBD1 or TRBD2 (6 bases each). The CDR3 runs to 16 residues. Germline V lookup: CDR1 MNHEY, CDR2 SMNVEV (reference sequence). The V gene lost 4 bases and the J gene lost 6 bases, with 19 bases spanning the gap. DNA of the CDR3: TGTGCCAGCAGTTCGGGGACGGGGGCTTTGGTCAATGAGCAGTTCTTC. Translation: CASSSGTGALVNEQFF.

Written as DNA, the CDR3 is TGTGCCAGCAGCCAAACCACCGCCAACAATGAGCAGTTCTTC. Residues: CASSQTTANNEQFF. This chain links TRBV9 with TRBJ2-1; D is unclear. Germline CDR1 SGDLS, CDR2 YYNGEE. V gave up 4 bases and J gave up 5 bases, with 13 bases separating them. The CDR3 sequence is 14 residues long.

V gene TRBV4-3 combines with J gene TRBJ2-7, with D tentatively TRBD1 or TRBD2 (5 bases each). Trimming pared 1 base from V and 4 bases from J, leaving 11 bases between. The CDR3 length is 14 residues. Germline CDR1 LGHNA, CDR2 YSLEER. The CDR3: CASSQGRGEYEQYF. In DNA, the CDR3 is TGCGCCAGCAGCCAAGGAAGAGGGGAGTACGAGCAGTACTTC.

The gene calls are TRBV7-2 and TRBJ2-1; TRBD1 agrees at 8 bases. The CDR3 totals 14 residues. V dropped 5 bases and J dropped 12; count of bases not matched to a gene: 12. CDR1 SGHTA and CDR2 FQGNSA come from the germline V gene. The CDR3 here is CASSAGTGRQGQFF. The CDR3 DNA sequence: TGTGCCAGCAGCGCCGGGACAGGTAGACAGGGGCAGTTCTTC.

The chain is built from TRBV6-6 and TRBJ2-7; the D gene is possibly TRBD2 (6 bases). This CDR3 comprises 15 residues. Germline CDR1 reads MNHNY; CDR2 reads SVGAGI (reference sequence). Trimming left V 6 bases short and J 1 base short, with 16 bases between. The CDR3 region is CASSPVEGPSYEQYF. The CDR3 nucleotides are TGTGCCAGCAGCCCGGTGGAGGGACCTTCCTACGAGCAGTACTTC.

This clone was found a few times. J is TRBJ1-1 and V is TRBV7-3; TRBD1 aligns across 8 bases. Losses at the gene ends were 5 bases for V and 10 bases for J; bases not matched to a gene: 15. Looked up from germline, CDR1 is SGHTA and CDR2 is FQGTGA. CDR3 length: 15 amino acids. The CDR3 is CASSLNAGQGILAFF. As DNA, the CDR3 is TGTGCCAGCAGCCTTAACGCAGGACAGGGAATTTTAGCTTTCTTT.

This chain connects TRBV4-1 to TRBJ1-2; D unclear. Germline V gene lookup returns CDR1 MGHRA and CDR2 YSYEKL. The CDR3 length is 14 residues. V was shortened by 4 bases and J by 8 bases, with 17 bases between the two germline ends. DNA of the CDR3: TGCGCCAGCAGCCTCGTTTCGGATCCGTCGGGCTACACCTTC. The encoded protein is CASSLVSDPSGYTF.

CDR3 sequence reads: CASSVLAVQETQYF. In DNA form, the CDR3 reads TGTGCCAGCAGCGTTCTAGCGGTACAAGAGACCCAGTACTTC. The V call is TRBV9, the J call TRBJ2-5; 7 bases align to TRBD2. Per germline, CDR1 SGDLS and CDR2 YYNGEE. This CDR3 region has 14 residues. Trimming took 2 bases from V and 2 from J; bases not matched to a gene: 3. The full variable domain, in which reference TRBV9 and TRBJ2-5 provide the parts outside the CDR3, is DSGVTQTPKHLITATGQRVTLRCSPRSGDLSVYWYQQSLDQGLQFLIQYYNGEERAKGNILERFSAQQFPDLHSELNLSSLELGDSALYFCASSVLAVQETQYFGPGTRLLVL.

Here the CDR3 DNA reads TGTGCCAGCAGCCGAACGAATTTCGAGCAGTACTTC. It codes for CASSRTNFEQYF. The gene calls are TRBV7-9 and TRBJ2-7; D is unresolved. V lost 5 bases and J lost 6, with 11 bases in between. The germline gives CDR1 SEHNR, CDR2 FQNEAQ (reference sequence). This CDR3 is built from 12 residues.

V usage is TRBV7-9 and J usage is TRBJ2-7; D gene unclear. Per the germline V gene, CDR1 is SEHNR and CDR2 is FQNEAQ (reference sequence). V was trimmed by 4 bases and J by 3 bases, leaving 10 bases between them. This CDR3 is 13 amino acids long. CDR3 protein: CASSSKGGYEQYF. The CDR3 DNA follows: TGTGCCAGCAGCTCCAAAGGTGGCTACGAGCAGTACTTC.

V is TRBV28 and J is TRBJ1-1, with D possibly matching TRBD1 (6 bases). The CDR3 runs 14 residues. Per germline, CDR1 MDHEN and CDR2 SYDVKM. The V end was cut by 4 bases, the J end by 4 bases, with 13 bases between. This chain's CDR3 is CASSSNRVGTEAFF. CDR3 bases: TGTGCCAGCAGTTCCAACAGGGTGGGCACTGAAGCTTTCTTT.

The gene calls are TRBV13 and TRBJ2-1; D uncertain. The ends were cut back, 4 bases at V and 5 bases at J, with 9 bases in the middle. Germline CDR1 is PRHDT and CDR2 is FYEKMQ (reference sequence). The CDR3 totals 13 residues. The CDR3 sequence is CASSYNTDNEQFF. The CDR3 DNA reads as TGTGCCAGCAGCTACAATACCGACAATGAGCAGTTCTTC.

This sequence joins TRBV5-1 and TRBJ2-2; 14 bases are shared with TRBD2. The length of the CDR3 is 16 residues. V lost 3 bases and J lost 5; bases outside the gene matches: 3. Germline loops: CDR1 SGHRS, CDR2 YFSETQ. This chain's CDR3 is CASSYRTSGGTGELFF. CDR3 DNA: TGCGCCAGCAGCTACAGGACTAGCGGGGGGACCGGGGAGCTGTTTTTT. The whole variable domain, remainder taken from reference TRBV5-1 and TRBJ2-2, is KAGVTQTPRYLIKTRGQQVTLSCSPISGHRSVSWYQQTPGQGLQFLFEYFSETQRNKGNFPGRFSGRQFSNSRSEMNVSTLELGDSALYLCASSYRTSGGTGELFFGEGSRLTVL.

The chain is built from TRBV7-9 and TRBJ1-1, with a possible D match to TRBD1 (5 bases). V dropped 6 bases and J dropped 3 bases, with 14 bases sitting between them. This CDR3 region has 14 residues. Germline values: CDR1 SEHNR, CDR2 FQNEAQ (reference sequence). CDR3 DNA: TGTGCCAGCAGGACTAGAACAGGAGACACTGAAGCTTTCTTT. This translates into CASRTRTGDTEAFF. The full variable domain, in which reference TRBV7-9 and TRBJ1-1 provide the parts outside the CDR3, is DTGVSQNPRHKITKRGQNVTFRCDPISEHNRLYWYRQTLGQGPEFLTYFQNEAQLEKSRLLSDRFSAERPKGSFSTLEIQRTEQGDSAMYLCASRTRTGDTEAFFGQGTRLTVV.

In this sample, this clone turned up many times. In DNA, the CDR3 is TGTGCCAGCAGCCCAGGGGGGTACTATGGCTACACCTTC. This translates into CASSPGGYYGYTF. The gene calls are TRBV7-9 and TRBJ1-2; TRBD1 matches 7 bases. After removal of 5 bases from V and 3 bases from J, the junction contained 3 bases not matched to a gene. Germline V gives CDR1 SEHNR, CDR2 FQNEAQ (reference sequence). This CDR3 is built from 13 residues.